The text below deals with one T cell receptor beta chain. The source of the sample is a study of blood T cell repertoires in COVID-19. Whole-study context: Italy, Spain and the United States were the sources of the convalescent and acute COVID-19 samples. From T cells, B-cell-depleted T cells, or PBMCs came the material, which was cDNA or gDNA.

Enrollment of patients from Seattle took place during active infection, with longitudinal follow-up. V dropped 8 bases and J dropped 0 bases, with 12 bases sitting between them. Germline V gene data show CDR1 as LNHDA and CDR2 as SQIVND (reference sequence). This CDR3 region has 14 residues. Original data processing: Reference gene primer amplification yielded estimated nucleated cell counts. Using immunoSEQ multiplex PCR, the repertoire was profiled, and TCRdb retains in-frame clones only, with some absent. D and trimming were read from the DNA, whereas the V and J calls and clone size are those reported in that table. Of approximately 350,000 clones detected, about 87% appear once; the ten largest clones hold under 6.5%.

V gene TRBV19 combines with J gene TRBJ2-3; D is perhaps TRBD2 (5 bases). The material sequenced was peripheral blood. The clonotype was recovered from a woman aged 45-65 years with COVID-19, enrolled during active disease. The CDR3 nucleotides read TGTGCCAGTGCACGGACTGACAGCACAGATACGCAGTATTTT. This sequence encodes CASARTDSTDTQYF.